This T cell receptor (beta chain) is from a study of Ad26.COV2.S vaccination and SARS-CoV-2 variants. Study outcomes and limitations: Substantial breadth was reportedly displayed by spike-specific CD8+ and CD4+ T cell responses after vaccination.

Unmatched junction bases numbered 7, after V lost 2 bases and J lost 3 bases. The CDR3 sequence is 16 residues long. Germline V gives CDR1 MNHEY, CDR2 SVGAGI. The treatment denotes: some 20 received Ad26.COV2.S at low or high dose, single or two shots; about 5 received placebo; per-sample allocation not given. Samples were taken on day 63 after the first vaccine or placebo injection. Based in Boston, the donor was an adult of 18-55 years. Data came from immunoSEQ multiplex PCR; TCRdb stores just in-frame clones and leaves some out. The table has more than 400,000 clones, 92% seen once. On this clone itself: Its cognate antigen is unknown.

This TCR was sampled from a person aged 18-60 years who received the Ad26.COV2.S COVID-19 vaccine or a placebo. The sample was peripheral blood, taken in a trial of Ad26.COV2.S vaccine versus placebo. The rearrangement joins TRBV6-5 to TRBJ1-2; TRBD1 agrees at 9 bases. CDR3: CASSYSETGGYYGYTF. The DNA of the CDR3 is TGTGCCAGCAGTTACAGTGAGACAGGGGGTTACTATGGCTACACCTTC.